The 32 T cell receptor beta chains in this list originate from one sample, sequenced in a study of response to subunit inactivated influenza vaccine. TCRdb used MiXCR to reprocess the RT-PCR reads, holding one entry per CDR3 protein. Seen here are about 160,000 distinct CDR3 sequences, roughly 11% observed once, and the top ten hold roughly 12%. Sequenced here: non-naive T cells sorted from PBMCs, sampled more than 35 days after vaccination. The receptors originated from a man aged 50 to 59 who received an inactivated influenza vaccine.

Many counts were recorded for this clonotype. The J gene is TRBJ2-3, the V gene TRBV5-1, with D hard to call. V lost 4 bases and J 4 bases, leaving 16 bases between the germline ends. The CDR3 runs to 15 residues. CDR1 is SGHRS and CDR2 is YFSETQ in the germline V gene. The CDR3 spells CASSAGRHRSDTQYF. The CDR3 region has the DNA TGCGCCAGCAGCGCCGGACGGCATCGGTCAGATACGCAGTATTTT. Full variable domain (missing parts from reference TRBV5-1 and TRBJ2-3): KAGVTQTPRYLIKTRGQQVTLSCSPISGHRSVSWYQQTPGQGLQFLFEYFSETQRNKGNFPGRFSGRQFSNSRSEMNVSTLELGDSALYLCASSAGRHRSDTQYFGPGTRLTVL.

This chain uses TRBV6-5 with TRBJ2-5; perhaps TRBD2 as D (6 bases). Germline loops: CDR1 MNHEY, CDR2 SVGAGI. The CDR3 is 17 amino acids. The ends were cut back, 4 bases at V and 5 bases at J, with 23 bases in the middle. DNA for the CDR3: TGTGCCAGCAGTTCCGGGCCGGGACTCAATTTGGGGGAGACCCAGTACTTC. Amino acids: CASSSGPGLNLGETQYF.

This clonotype was seen a handful of times. The chain joins TRBV9 to TRBJ2-7; 8 bases align to TRBD2. The germline CDR1 and CDR2 sequences are SGDLS and YYNGEE. The CDR3 sequence is 16 residues long. Trimming took 0 bases from V and 1 from J; bases not matched to a gene: 6. This chain's CDR3 is CASSVAAGGGSYEQYF. CDR3 in DNA: TGTGCCAGCAGCGTAGCGGCGGGAGGAGGGTCCTACGAGCAGTACTTC.

V and J are TRBV18 and TRBJ2-5; TRBD2 aligns across 11 bases. This CDR3 spans 16 amino acids. V shed 3 bases and J 5 bases; nucleotides not matched to a gene: 8. Germline loops: CDR1 KGHSH, CDR2 LQKENI. Written as DNA, the CDR3 is TGTGCCAGCTCACCCGAGGGACTAGCGGAATTGGAGACCCAGTACTTC. This sequence encodes CASSPEGLAELETQYF. The complete variable domain, with remaining parts taken from reference TRBV18 and TRBJ2-5, reads NAGVMQNPRHLVRRRGQEARLRCSPMKGHSHVYWYRQLPEEGLKFMVYLQKENIIDESGMPKERFSAEFPKEGPSILRIQQVVRGDSAAYFCASSPEGLAELETQYFGPGTRLLVL.

V gene TRBV29-1 combines with J gene TRBJ2-7, with 8 bases matching TRBD1. The CDR3 consists of 15 residues. Trimming took 0 bases from V and 0 from J; bases not matched to a gene: 4. From germline, CDR1 is SQVTM and CDR2 ANQGSEA. The CDR3 loop reads CSVEDPGGSSYEQYF. The CDR3 DNA reads as TGCAGCGTTGAAGACCCAGGGGGCAGCTCCTACGAGCAGTACTTC.

CDR3 in amino acids: CASSSRDSHSYEQYF. CDR3 in DNA: TGTGCCAGCAGTTCCCGGGACAGCCATTCCTACGAGCAGTACTTC. The V call is TRBV12-3 or TRBV12-4, the J call TRBJ2-7; TRBD1 aligns across 7 bases. The junction had 7 bases not matched to a gene; V was cut back by 4 bases and J by 1 base. This CDR3 spans 15 amino acids.

This clonotype has more than one count but fewer than ten. The chain is built from TRBV7-6 and TRBJ2-2; D gene unclear. Trimming stripped 5 bases from V and 9 bases from J, with 13 bases between. CDR1 SGHVS and CDR2 FNYEAQ come from the germline V gene. This CDR3 spans 13 amino acids. CDR3: CASSTNLARELFF. CDR3 in DNA: TGTGCCAGCAGCACTAACCTCGCCCGGGAGCTGTTTTTT.

This clonotype has ten or more counts. This chain links TRBV20-1 with TRBJ2-5; D is undetermined. Germline V gene sequence: CDR1 DFQATT, CDR2 SNEGSKA (reference sequence). This CDR3 contains 12 residues. V was pared by 1 base and J by 1 base, with 4 bases between. CDR3 sequence reads: CSARGFQETQYF. CDR3 nucleotides: TGCAGTGCTAGAGGGTTCCAAGAGACCCAGTACTTC.

In this sample, this clonotype turned up many times. The J gene is TRBJ1-2, the V gene TRBV15; a weak D match, TRBD1 (5 bases). Trimming stripped 1 base from V and 4 bases from J, with 13 bases between. The germline V gene has CDR1 LNHNV and CDR2 YYDKDF (reference sequence). This CDR3 has 15 residues. The CDR3 reads CATSRVNRGGYGYTF. The CDR3 DNA follows: TGTGCCACCAGCAGAGTGAATAGGGGAGGCTATGGCTACACCTTC.

The CDR3 reads CASSSSTSGRNEQYF. The CDR3 DNA is TGTGCCAGCAGCTCGAGTACTAGCGGGAGGAACGAGCAGTACTTC. The chain recombines TRBV7-9 with TRBJ2-7, with 12 bases matching TRBD2. This CDR3 has 15 amino acids. Trimming took 4 bases from V and 5 from J; bases not matched to a gene: 6. Germline V gene data show CDR1 as SEHNR and CDR2 as FQNEAQ (reference sequence).

A few counts support this clonotype. This rearrangement joins TRBV20-1 to TRBJ2-7, with D possibly being TRBD2 (5 bases). Germline V gene data show CDR1 as DFQATT and CDR2 as SNEGSKA (reference sequence). Trimming removed 5 bases from V and 4 bases from J, with 9 bases in between. This CDR3 has 11 amino acids. CDR3 DNA: TGCAGTGCTGTTCGGGGTTACGAGCAGTACTTC. This encodes CSAVRGYEQYF.

There are many counts of this clonotype. CDR3 bases: TGTGCCAGCAGCTCACCGGGATTAGCGGGGAACAATGAGCAGTTCTTC. It encodes CASSSPGLAGNNEQFF. This sequence joins TRBV7-9 and TRBJ2-1; 8 bases line up with TRBD2. Losses at the gene ends were 4 bases for V and 5 bases for J; bases not matched to a gene: 10. CDR3 length: 16 residues. Germline CDR1 reads SEHNR; CDR2 reads FQNEAQ (reference sequence). Filled out from reference TRBV7-9 and TRBJ2-1, the complete variable domain reads DTGVSQNPRHKITKRGQNVTFRCDPISEHNRLYWYRQTLGQGPEFLTYFQNEAQLEKSRLLSDRFSAERPKGSFSTLEIQRTEQGDSAMYLCASSSPGLAGNNEQFFGPGTRLTVL.

V usage is TRBV6-5 and J usage is TRBJ1-3; no firm D call. Germline V CDR1 and CDR2: MNHEY, SVGAGI. The length of the CDR3 is 14 residues. V was clipped by 0 bases and J by 2 bases, with 5 bases between them. CDR3 in amino acids: CASSYSRAGNTIYF. CDR3 bases: TGTGCCAGCAGTTACTCCAGAGCTGGAAACACCATATATTTT.

This clonotype was found a few times. The V call is TRBV20-1, the J call TRBJ2-3; D tentatively reads TRBD1 or TRBD2 (5 bases each). V lost 6 bases and J lost 0, with 16 bases in between. From germline, CDR1 is DFQATT and CDR2 SNEGSKA (reference sequence). The CDR3 is 15 amino acids. The DNA of the CDR3 is TGCAGTGCCAGTCGTCCGGGACGGAGCACAGATACGCAGTATTTT. Its translation: CSASRPGRSTDTQYF.

V usage is TRBV11-2 and J usage is TRBJ2-2, with TRBD1 identical over 7 bases. The V gene's germline CDR1 is SGHAT and CDR2 FQNNGV. The CDR3 contains 17 residues. Trimming cost V 8 bases and J 6 bases; bases outside gene matches: 18. The CDR3, as DNA: TGTGCCAGCCACAGCTTACGAGGCAGGGGGAAGGCCGGGGAGCTGTTTTTT. This codes for CASHSLRGRGKAGELFF. The full variable domain, with the rest looked up from reference TRBV11-2 and TRBJ2-2, is EAGVAQSPRYKIIEKRQSVAFWCNPISGHATLYWYQQILGQGPKLLIQFQNNGVVDDSQLPKDRFSAERLKGVDSTLKIQPAKLEDSAVYLCASHSLRGRGKAGELFFGEGSRLTVL.

This clonotype was seen ten or more times. The chain joins TRBV7-8 to TRBJ2-7; D gene ambiguous. CDR1 is SGHVS, CDR2 FQNEAQ, per germline. V lost 3 bases and J lost 2, with 8 bases in between. The CDR3 length is 13 residues. For the CDR3, the DNA is TGTGCCAGCAGCTTTCAGAGAACCTACGAGCAGTACTTC. Its protein is CASSFQRTYEQYF.

The rearrangement links TRBV28 to TRBJ1-4, with no clear D. CDR3 length: 14 residues. Germline CDR1 is MDHEN and CDR2 is SYDVKM. The V gene lost 2 bases and the J gene lost 5 bases, with 9 bases spanning the gap. The CDR3 here is CASSLGGLNEKLFF. The CDR3 DNA follows: TGTGCCAGCAGTTTAGGAGGGCTCAATGAAAAACTGTTTTTT. The variable domain in full, with the rest retrieved from reference TRBV28 and TRBJ1-4, is DVKVTQSSRYLVKRTGEKVFLECVQDMDHENMFWYRQDPGLGLRLIYFSYDVKMKEKGDIPEGYSVSREKKERFSLILESASTNQTSMYLCASSLGGLNEKLFFGSGTQLSVL.

V is TRBV5-1 and J is TRBJ2-5, with D tentatively TRBD1 or TRBD2 (6 bases each). From germline, CDR1 is SGHRS and CDR2 YFSETQ. CDR3 length equals 13 residues. Trimming took off 7 bases at V and 4 bases at J, with 14 bases between the two ends. The CDR3, as DNA: TGCGCCAGCGCTAAATCGGGGGCAGAGACCCAGTACTTC. This encodes CASAKSGAETQYF.

This clonotype showed up just a few times. This chain joins TRBV20-1 and TRBJ1-1; D unclear. This CDR3 is built from 14 residues. In germline, CDR1 is DFQATT, CDR2 SNEGSKA (reference sequence). V lost 3 bases, J lost 7 bases, and 18 bases lay in between. The DNA of the CDR3 is TGCAGTGCTAGGCCTAGTAACGCTCCTGGTGAAGCTTTCTTT. This translates into CSARPSNAPGEAFF.

This clonotype was picked up a small number of times. The chain carries TRBV5-1 and TRBJ1-3; D unresolved. Germline CDR1 reads SGHRS; CDR2 reads YFSETQ. The CDR3 runs to 13 residues. V dropped 0 bases and J dropped 8 bases, with 9 bases sitting between them. The CDR3 sequence is CASSLADRHTIYF. The CDR3 nucleotides are TGCGCCAGCAGCTTGGCCGATAGACACACCATATATTTT.

This clonotype was counted a few times. The V call is TRBV6-1, the J call TRBJ1-2; TRBD1 agrees at 8 bases. This CDR3 region has 18 residues. V gave up 6 bases and J gave up 7 bases; unmatched junction bases: 22. Germline V gene sequence: CDR1 MNHNS, CDR2 SASEGT. CDR3 sequence (DNA): TGTGCCAGCAGCCCCCGGGGGTCAGGGGGCGCGAGTGTTGCTGGCTACACCTTC. It translates to CASSPRGSGGASVAGYTF.

By sample fraction, this clonotype is medium-sized (0.01 to 0.1%). The chain recombines TRBV4-2 with TRBJ1-5; 8 bases match TRBD1. CDR1 and CDR2 (germline): LGHNA, YNFKEQ. This CDR3 has 15 residues. Losses at the gene ends were 2 bases for V and 6 bases for J; bases not matched to a gene: 6. The CDR3 sequence is CASSQTTGVGQPQHF. The CDR3 bases are TGTGCCAGCAGCCAAACGACAGGGGTTGGTCAGCCCCAGCATTTT.

The rearrangement uses TRBV29-1 and TRBJ2-7; D may be TRBD2 (7 bases). This CDR3 is 14 amino acids long. Germline V gene sequence: CDR1 SQVTM, CDR2 ANQGSEA. Trimming pared 7 bases from V and 6 bases from J, leaving 22 bases between. CDR3 residues: CSAGEGGPTSEQYF. CDR3 DNA: TGCAGCGCCGGGGAGGGGGGACCGACCTCCGAGCAGTACTTC.

The CDR3: CASSFYGPLHF. The CDR3 coding sequence is TGTGCCAGCAGCTTCTACGGACCCCTCCACTTT. The chain links TRBV11-2 to TRBJ1-6; D is unresolved. The germline V gene has CDR1 SGHAT and CDR2 FQNNGV. Trimming pared 3 bases from V and 12 bases from J, leaving 6 bases between. The CDR3 length is 11 residues.

This clonotype was recorded a few times. The V call is TRBV5-1, the J call TRBJ2-5; D perhaps matches TRBD2 (6 bases). The CDR3 has 13 amino acids. The V and J ends lost 4 bases and 4 bases respectively, with 11 bases between them. Germline CDR1 is SGHRS and CDR2 is YFSETQ. CDR3 nucleotide sequence: TGCGCCAGCAGCCTCATGGAGGGAGAGACCCAGTACTTC. It encodes CASSLMEGETQYF.

This clonotype was seen more than once but under ten times. The rearrangement links TRBV5-5 to TRBJ2-5, with TRBD2 identical over 8 bases. Germline assignment: CDR1 SGHKS and CDR2 YYEKEE (reference sequence). The length of the CDR3 is 15 residues. Losses at the gene ends were 4 bases for V and 5 bases for J; bases not matched to a gene: 10. CDR3 amino acids: CASSADTTSEETQYF. In nucleotides, the CDR3 is TGTGCCAGCAGCGCCGACACGACTAGCGAGGAGACCCAGTACTTC.

This clonotype was seen more than once but under ten times. This chain links TRBV21-1 with TRBJ2-7. TRBV21-1 is termed a pseudogene. This CDR3 contains 16 residues. The CDR3 loop reads CASSKVDPKGSYEQYF. The CDR3, as DNA: TGTGCCAGCAGCAAAGTAGACCCCAAAGGGTCCTACGAGCAGTACTTC.

V is TRBV5-4 and J is TRBJ2-1; 9 positions match TRBD2. CDR1 and CDR2 from the germline V gene are SGHNT and YYREEE (reference sequence). There are 15 residues in the CDR3. The J segment lost 10 bases and the V segment lost 1 base, leaving 9 bases of the junction unmatched. The DNA for the CDR3 is TGTGCCAGCAGCTTGAGAGCGGGGGGCTCAGCAGAGCAGTTCTTC. Translated, it gives CASSLRAGGSAEQFF.

This clonotype was counted a few times. The chain is built from TRBV14 and TRBJ2-2, with a tentative D call TRBD1 (5 bases). The CDR3 extends over 14 amino acids. Trimming stripped 4 bases from V and 6 bases from J, with 12 bases between. Germline CDR1 reads SGHDN; CDR2 reads FVKESK. CDR3 protein: CASSPPGYAGELFF. CDR3 sequence (DNA): TGTGCCAGCAGCCCCCCAGGGTACGCCGGGGAGCTGTTTTTT.

This clonotype has more than one count but fewer than ten. The gene calls are TRBV20-1 and TRBJ2-7; TRBD1 agrees at 9 bases. The CDR3 has 13 amino acids. CDR1 is DFQATT, CDR2 SNEGSKA, per germline (reference sequence). V was pared by 6 bases and J by 0 bases, with 3 bases of the junction left unmatched. CDR3 bases: TGCAGTGCCTCGACAGGGGGCTCCTACGAGCAGTACTTC. This encodes CSASTGGSYEQYF.

The V gene is TRBV11-2, the J gene TRBJ2-5, with D tentatively TRBD1 (5 bases). There are 15 residues in the CDR3. Germline V CDR1 and CDR2: SGHAT, FQNNGV. Deletions cut 0 bases from V and 9 bases from J, with 17 bases between. CDR3 sequence reads: CASSLDRQGPLSQYF. The DNA for the CDR3 is TGTGCCAGCAGCTTAGATCGGCAGGGCCCACTTTCCCAGTACTTC.

The chain is built from TRBV7-8 and TRBJ2-1; a possible D gene is TRBD1 (5 bases). CDR1 SGHVS and CDR2 FQNEAQ come from the germline V gene. The CDR3 loop spans 12 amino acids. Trimming took off 5 bases at V and 10 bases at J, with 12 bases between the two ends. The chain's CDR3 is CASSPGMGEQFF. DNA for the CDR3: TGTGCCAGCAGCCCAGGGATGGGGGAGCAGTTCTTC.